The source of this T cell receptor (beta chain) is a study of T cell responses to AZD1222 COVID-19 vaccine. In the study overall: Second-dose schedules of about 4 or about 12 weeks were combined. Study observations and caveats: Vaccine-associated CD4 TCRs spanned spike, dominant at 160-218 and 743-854.

This CDR3 has 17 amino acids. Trimming removed 6 bases at V and 0 bases at J, with 21 bases between. CDR1 is LNHDA and CDR2 is SQIVND in the germline V gene (reference sequence). As concerns this clone: What it binds is not known.

Generated by immunoSEQ multiplex PCR, the TCRdb table keeps only in-frame clones and is missing some. The sample holds 95,000 to 110,000 clones, approximately 88% seen once. The gene calls are TRBV19 and TRBJ2-7; D not resolved. Sequencing was performed on peripheral blood, taken on day 0 of AZD1222 vaccination. The sequence derives from an adult in good health. Here the CDR3 DNA reads TGTGCCAGTAGCTTAGTTCTCCCCTCGGGCCGCTCCTACGAGCAGTACTTC. This translates into CASSLVLPSGRSYEQYF.